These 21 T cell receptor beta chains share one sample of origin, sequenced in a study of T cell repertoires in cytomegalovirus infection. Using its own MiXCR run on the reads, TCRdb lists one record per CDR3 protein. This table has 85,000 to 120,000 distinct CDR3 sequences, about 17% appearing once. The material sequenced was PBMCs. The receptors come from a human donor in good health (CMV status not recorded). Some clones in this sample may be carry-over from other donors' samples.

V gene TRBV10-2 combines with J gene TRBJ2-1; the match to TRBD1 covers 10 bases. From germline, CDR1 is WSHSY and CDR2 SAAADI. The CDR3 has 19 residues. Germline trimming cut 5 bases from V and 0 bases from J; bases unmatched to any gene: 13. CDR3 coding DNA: TGCGCCAGCAGTCCCACGGACAGGGGGAAATTAAGCTCCTACAATGAGCAGTTCTTC. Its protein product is CASSPTDRGKLSSYNEQFF.

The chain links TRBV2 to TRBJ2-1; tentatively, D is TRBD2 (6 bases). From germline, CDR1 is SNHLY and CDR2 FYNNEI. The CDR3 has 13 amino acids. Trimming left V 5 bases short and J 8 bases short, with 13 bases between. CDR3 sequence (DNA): TGTGCCAGCAGTCCGTGGGAGGACCATGAGCAGTTCTTC. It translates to CASSPWEDHEQFF.

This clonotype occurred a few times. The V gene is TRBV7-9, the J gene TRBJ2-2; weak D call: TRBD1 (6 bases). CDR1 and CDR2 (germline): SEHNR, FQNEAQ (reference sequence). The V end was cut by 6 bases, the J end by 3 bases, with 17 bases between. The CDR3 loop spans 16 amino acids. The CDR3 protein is CASSERSNRDTGELFF. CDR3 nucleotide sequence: TGTGCCAGCAGTGAACGCTCGAACAGGGACACCGGGGAGCTGTTTTTT. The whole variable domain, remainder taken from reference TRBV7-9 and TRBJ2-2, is DTGVSQNPRHKITKRGQNVTFRCDPISEHNRLYWYRQTLGQGPEFLTYFQNEAQLEKSRLLSDRFSAERPKGSFSTLEIQRTEQGDSAMYLCASSERSNRDTGELFFGEGSRLTVL.

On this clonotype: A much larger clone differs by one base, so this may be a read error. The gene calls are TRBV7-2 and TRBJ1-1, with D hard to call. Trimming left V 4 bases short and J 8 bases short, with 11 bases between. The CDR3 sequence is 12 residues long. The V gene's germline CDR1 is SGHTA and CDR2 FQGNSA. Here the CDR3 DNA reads TGTGCCAGCAGCTCTAATAGCCCGGAAGCTTTCTTT. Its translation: CASSSNSPEAFF.

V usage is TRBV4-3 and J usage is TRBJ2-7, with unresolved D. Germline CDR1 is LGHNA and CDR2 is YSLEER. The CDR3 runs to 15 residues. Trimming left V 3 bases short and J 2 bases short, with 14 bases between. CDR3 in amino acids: CASSQVPLGTYEQYF. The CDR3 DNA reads TGCGCCAGCAGCCAGGTACCCCTGGGGACCTACGAGCAGTACTTC.

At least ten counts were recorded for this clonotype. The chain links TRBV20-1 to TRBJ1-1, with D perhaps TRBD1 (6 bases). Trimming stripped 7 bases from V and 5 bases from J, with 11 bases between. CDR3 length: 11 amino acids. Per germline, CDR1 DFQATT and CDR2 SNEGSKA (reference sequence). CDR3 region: CSVSGETEAFF. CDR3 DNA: TGCAGTGTATCAGGGGAGACTGAAGCTTTCTTT.

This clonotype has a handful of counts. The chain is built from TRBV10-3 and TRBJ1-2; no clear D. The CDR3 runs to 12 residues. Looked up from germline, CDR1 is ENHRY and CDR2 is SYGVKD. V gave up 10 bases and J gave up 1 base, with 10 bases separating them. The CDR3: CATKTSNYGYTF. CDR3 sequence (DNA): TGTGCCACCAAGACGAGTAACTATGGCTACACCTTC.

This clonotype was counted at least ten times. The CDR3 reads CASRRSGTASYEQYF. The CDR3 DNA reads TGTGCCAGCAGGAGATCCGGGACAGCCTCCTACGAGCAGTACTTC. The rearrangement joins TRBV27 to TRBJ2-7, with TRBD1 identical over 7 bases. The CDR3 contains 15 residues. The V segment lost 6 bases and the J segment 0 bases; nucleotides outside the gene matches: 8. Per the germline V gene, CDR1 is MNHEY and CDR2 is SMNVEV (reference sequence).

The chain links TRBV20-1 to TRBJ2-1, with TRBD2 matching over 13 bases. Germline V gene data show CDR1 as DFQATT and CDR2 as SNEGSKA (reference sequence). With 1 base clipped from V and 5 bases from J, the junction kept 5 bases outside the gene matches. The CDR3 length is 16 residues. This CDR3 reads CSARGQTSGGHNEQFF. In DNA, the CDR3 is TGCAGTGCTAGAGGCCAGACTAGCGGGGGGCACAATGAGCAGTTCTTC.

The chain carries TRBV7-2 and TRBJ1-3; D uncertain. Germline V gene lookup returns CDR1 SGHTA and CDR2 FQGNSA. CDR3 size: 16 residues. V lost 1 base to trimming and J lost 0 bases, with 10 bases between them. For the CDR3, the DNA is TGTGCCAGCAGCTTAGTCGGACGTTTCTCTGGAAACACCATATATTTT. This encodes CASSLVGRFSGNTIYF.

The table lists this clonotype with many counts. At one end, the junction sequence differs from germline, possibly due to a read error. CDR3 in amino acids: CASSLIGTGELFF. As DNA, the CDR3 is TGTGCTAGCAGCTTAATAGGGACCGGGGAGCTGTTTTTT. The chain is built from TRBV7-7 and TRBJ2-2; no clear D gene. CDR3 length: 13 amino acids. The germline V gene has CDR1 SSHAT and CDR2 FNYEAQ (reference sequence).

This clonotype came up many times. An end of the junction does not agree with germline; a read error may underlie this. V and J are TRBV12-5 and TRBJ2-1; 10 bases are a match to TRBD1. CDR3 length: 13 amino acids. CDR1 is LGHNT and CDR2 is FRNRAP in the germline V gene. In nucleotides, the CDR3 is TGTGCTAGTGGTTCACGGACAGGGGGAGGGCAGGTCTTC. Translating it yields CASGSRTGGGQVF.

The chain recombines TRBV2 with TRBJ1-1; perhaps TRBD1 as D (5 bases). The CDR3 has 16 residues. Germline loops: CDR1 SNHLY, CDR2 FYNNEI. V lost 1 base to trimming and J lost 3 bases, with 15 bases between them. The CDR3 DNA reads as TGTGCCAGCAGTGAAGTGGCCGCAGGGAGGGACACTGAAGCTTTCTTT. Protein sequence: CASSEVAAGRDTEAFF.

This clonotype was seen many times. CDR3: CASSPTVLTSGGGDTQYF. CDR3 coding DNA: TGTGCCAGCAGCCCAACGGTCCTGACTAGCGGGGGGGGAGATACGCAGTATTTT. This chain connects TRBV7-9 to TRBJ2-3, with TRBD2 matching 14 bases. The CDR3 extends over 18 amino acids. Trimming took 5 bases from V and 5 from J; bases not matched to a gene: 12. Looked up from germline, CDR1 is SEHNR and CDR2 is FQNEAQ (reference sequence).

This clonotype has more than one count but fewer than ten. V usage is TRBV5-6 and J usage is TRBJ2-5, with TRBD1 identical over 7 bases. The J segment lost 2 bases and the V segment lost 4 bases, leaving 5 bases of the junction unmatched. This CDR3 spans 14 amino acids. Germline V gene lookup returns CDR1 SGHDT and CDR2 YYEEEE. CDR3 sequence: CASSPNRGQETQYF. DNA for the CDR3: TGTGCCAGCAGCCCAAACAGGGGACAAGAGACCCAGTACTTC.

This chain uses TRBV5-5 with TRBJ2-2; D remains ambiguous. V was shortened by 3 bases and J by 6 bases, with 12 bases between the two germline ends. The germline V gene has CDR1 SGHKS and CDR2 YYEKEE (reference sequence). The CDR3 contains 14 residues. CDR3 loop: CASSSGKVAGELFF. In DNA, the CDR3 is TGTGCCAGCAGCTCAGGCAAGGTAGCCGGGGAGCTGTTTTTT. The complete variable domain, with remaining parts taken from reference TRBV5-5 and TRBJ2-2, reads DAGVTQSPTHLIKTRGQQVTLRCSPISGHKSVSWYQQVLGQGPQFIFQYYEKEERGRGNFPDRFSARQFPNYSSELNVNALLLGDSALYLCASSSGKVAGELFFGEGSRLTVL.

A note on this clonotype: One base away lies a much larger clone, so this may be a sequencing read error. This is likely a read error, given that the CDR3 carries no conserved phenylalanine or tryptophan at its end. This CDR3 reads CASSLTSAPGNTIYL. The CDR3 DNA follows: TGTGCCAGCAGCTTAACGTCGGCACCTGGAAACACCATATATTTA. The V call is TRBV7-3, the J call TRBJ1-3; no reliable D call. Germline V CDR1 and CDR2: SGHTA, FQGTGA. CDR3 length: 15 residues. The ends were cut back, 0 bases at V and 2 bases at J, with 8 bases in the middle.

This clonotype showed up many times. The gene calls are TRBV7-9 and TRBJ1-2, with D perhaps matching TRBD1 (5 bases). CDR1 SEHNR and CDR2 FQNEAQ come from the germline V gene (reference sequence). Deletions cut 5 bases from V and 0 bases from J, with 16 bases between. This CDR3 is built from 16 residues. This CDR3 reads CASSPRQQGANYGYTF. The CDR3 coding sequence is TGTGCCAGCAGCCCCCGGCAGCAAGGGGCTAACTATGGCTACACCTTC.

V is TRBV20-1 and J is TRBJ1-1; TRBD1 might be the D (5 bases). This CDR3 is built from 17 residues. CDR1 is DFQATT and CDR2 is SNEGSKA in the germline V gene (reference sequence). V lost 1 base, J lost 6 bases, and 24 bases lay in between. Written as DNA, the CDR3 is TGCAGTGCTAGAGTGGGACTAGGACGGGGGAAACAACCTGAAGCTTTCTTT. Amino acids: CSARVGLGRGKQPEAFF.

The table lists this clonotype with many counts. CDR3 residues: CSAAGQTDYGYTF. The CDR3 DNA is TGCAGCGCCGCGGGACAGACAGACTATGGCTACACCTTC. The chain is built from TRBV29-1 and TRBJ1-2; TRBD1 agrees at 7 bases. Germline assignment: CDR1 SQVTM and CDR2 ANQGSEA. The length of the CDR3 is 13 residues. Trimming cost V 7 bases and J 3 bases; bases outside gene matches: 8.

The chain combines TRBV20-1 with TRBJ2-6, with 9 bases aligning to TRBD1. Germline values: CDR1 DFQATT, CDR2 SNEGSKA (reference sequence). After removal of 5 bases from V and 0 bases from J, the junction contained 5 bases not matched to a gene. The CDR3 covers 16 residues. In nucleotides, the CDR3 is TGCAGTGCTCCCGGGACAGGGAACTCTGGGGCCAACGTCCTGACTTTC. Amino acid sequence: CSAPGTGNSGANVLTF.